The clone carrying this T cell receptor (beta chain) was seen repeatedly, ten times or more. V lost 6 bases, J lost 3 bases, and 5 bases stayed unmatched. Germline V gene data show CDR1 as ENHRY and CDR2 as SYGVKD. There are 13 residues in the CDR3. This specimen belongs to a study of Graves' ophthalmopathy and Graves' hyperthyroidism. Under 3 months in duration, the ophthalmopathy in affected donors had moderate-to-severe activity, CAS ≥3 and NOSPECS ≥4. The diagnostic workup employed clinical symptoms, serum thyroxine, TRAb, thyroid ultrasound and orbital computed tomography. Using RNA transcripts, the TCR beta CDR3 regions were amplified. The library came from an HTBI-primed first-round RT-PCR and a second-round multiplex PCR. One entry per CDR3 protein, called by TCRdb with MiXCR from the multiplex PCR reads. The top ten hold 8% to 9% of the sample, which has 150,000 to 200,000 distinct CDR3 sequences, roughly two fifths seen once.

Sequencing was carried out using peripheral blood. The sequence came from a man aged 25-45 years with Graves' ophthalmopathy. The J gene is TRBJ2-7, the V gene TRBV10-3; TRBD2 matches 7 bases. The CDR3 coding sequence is TGTGCCATCAGGGATACTAGCGACTACGAGCAGTACTTC. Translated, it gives CAIRDTSDYEQYF.